This paragraph covers one TCR beta chain sequence. V lost 2 bases, J lost 0 bases, and 4 bases stayed unmatched. Germline loops: CDR1 GTSNPN, CDR2 SVGIG (reference sequence). This CDR3 region has 17 residues. In the original analysis: Amplification of reference gene primers provided the estimated nucleated cell counts. Produced via immunoSEQ multiplex PCR; TCRdb's table is partial and in-frame only. V, J and clone size were drawn from that table, and D and trimming were deduced from the DNA. The profile shows approximately 180,000 clones, approximately 83% of them singletons. The data stem from a study of blood T cell repertoires in COVID-19. As for the study in general: The United States, Italy and Spain were the sources of the acute and convalescent COVID-19 samples. T cells, B-cell-depleted T cells, or PBMCs provided the cDNA or gDNA that served as material.

Material for sequencing was peripheral blood. This sequence originates from a man in his fifties or sixties with acute or convalescent COVID-19. The chain links TRBV30 to TRBJ2-2, with 12 bases that match TRBD2. The CDR3 here is CAWSKTSGRSNTGELFF. CDR3 DNA sequence: TGTGCCTGGAGTAAAACTAGCGGGAGGTCGAACACCGGGGAGCTGTTTTTT.